This TCR beta chain derives from a study of tissue T cells after allogeneic stem cell transplantation. Overall study findings and caveats: Which tissue TCRs were alloreactive or antigen-specific was not determined. Some clones might be persisting host cells. Across patients, clones rarely overlapped, yet motif clusters were shared tissue-specifically.

CDR3 sequences, V/J genes, frequencies and template counts came from survey-depth TCRbeta sequencing. Generated by immunoSEQ multiplex PCR, the TCRdb table keeps only in-frame clones and is missing some. The top ten clones hold roughly 3.5% of a sample with around 7,900 clones, 30% to 35% of them seen once. Germline V gene sequence: CDR1 GFQATS, CDR2 STVNSAI. V lost 3 bases and J lost 4, with 11 bases in between. The CDR3 sequence is 13 residues long. A remark on this clone: Its antigen is still unknown. Genes and germline are mouse. The read gets to within 1 residue of the CDR3 end, and the germline J gene fills in the rest.

The time point here: mouse harvest day 14 after allogeneic transplant. Each mouse received 10^7 T-cell-depleted marrow cells plus 10^6 splenic CD5+ T cells by tail vein. This mouse GVHD model was MHC-mismatched B6 to BALB/c, profiled day 7 or 14. Sequenced input: skin. The receptor was derived from a female BALB/c mouse given C57BL/6 T cells with graft-versus-host disease after an allogeneic hematopoietic cell transplant. This rearrangement joins TRBV20 to TRBJ2-5, with D perhaps matching TRBD1 or TRBD2 (6 bases each). The CDR3 DNA, read in part, is TGTGGTGCTAGACCGGGGGCAGAAGACACCCAGTAC. Protein product: CGARPGAEDTQY. The whole CDR3 region reads CGARPGAEDTQYF.